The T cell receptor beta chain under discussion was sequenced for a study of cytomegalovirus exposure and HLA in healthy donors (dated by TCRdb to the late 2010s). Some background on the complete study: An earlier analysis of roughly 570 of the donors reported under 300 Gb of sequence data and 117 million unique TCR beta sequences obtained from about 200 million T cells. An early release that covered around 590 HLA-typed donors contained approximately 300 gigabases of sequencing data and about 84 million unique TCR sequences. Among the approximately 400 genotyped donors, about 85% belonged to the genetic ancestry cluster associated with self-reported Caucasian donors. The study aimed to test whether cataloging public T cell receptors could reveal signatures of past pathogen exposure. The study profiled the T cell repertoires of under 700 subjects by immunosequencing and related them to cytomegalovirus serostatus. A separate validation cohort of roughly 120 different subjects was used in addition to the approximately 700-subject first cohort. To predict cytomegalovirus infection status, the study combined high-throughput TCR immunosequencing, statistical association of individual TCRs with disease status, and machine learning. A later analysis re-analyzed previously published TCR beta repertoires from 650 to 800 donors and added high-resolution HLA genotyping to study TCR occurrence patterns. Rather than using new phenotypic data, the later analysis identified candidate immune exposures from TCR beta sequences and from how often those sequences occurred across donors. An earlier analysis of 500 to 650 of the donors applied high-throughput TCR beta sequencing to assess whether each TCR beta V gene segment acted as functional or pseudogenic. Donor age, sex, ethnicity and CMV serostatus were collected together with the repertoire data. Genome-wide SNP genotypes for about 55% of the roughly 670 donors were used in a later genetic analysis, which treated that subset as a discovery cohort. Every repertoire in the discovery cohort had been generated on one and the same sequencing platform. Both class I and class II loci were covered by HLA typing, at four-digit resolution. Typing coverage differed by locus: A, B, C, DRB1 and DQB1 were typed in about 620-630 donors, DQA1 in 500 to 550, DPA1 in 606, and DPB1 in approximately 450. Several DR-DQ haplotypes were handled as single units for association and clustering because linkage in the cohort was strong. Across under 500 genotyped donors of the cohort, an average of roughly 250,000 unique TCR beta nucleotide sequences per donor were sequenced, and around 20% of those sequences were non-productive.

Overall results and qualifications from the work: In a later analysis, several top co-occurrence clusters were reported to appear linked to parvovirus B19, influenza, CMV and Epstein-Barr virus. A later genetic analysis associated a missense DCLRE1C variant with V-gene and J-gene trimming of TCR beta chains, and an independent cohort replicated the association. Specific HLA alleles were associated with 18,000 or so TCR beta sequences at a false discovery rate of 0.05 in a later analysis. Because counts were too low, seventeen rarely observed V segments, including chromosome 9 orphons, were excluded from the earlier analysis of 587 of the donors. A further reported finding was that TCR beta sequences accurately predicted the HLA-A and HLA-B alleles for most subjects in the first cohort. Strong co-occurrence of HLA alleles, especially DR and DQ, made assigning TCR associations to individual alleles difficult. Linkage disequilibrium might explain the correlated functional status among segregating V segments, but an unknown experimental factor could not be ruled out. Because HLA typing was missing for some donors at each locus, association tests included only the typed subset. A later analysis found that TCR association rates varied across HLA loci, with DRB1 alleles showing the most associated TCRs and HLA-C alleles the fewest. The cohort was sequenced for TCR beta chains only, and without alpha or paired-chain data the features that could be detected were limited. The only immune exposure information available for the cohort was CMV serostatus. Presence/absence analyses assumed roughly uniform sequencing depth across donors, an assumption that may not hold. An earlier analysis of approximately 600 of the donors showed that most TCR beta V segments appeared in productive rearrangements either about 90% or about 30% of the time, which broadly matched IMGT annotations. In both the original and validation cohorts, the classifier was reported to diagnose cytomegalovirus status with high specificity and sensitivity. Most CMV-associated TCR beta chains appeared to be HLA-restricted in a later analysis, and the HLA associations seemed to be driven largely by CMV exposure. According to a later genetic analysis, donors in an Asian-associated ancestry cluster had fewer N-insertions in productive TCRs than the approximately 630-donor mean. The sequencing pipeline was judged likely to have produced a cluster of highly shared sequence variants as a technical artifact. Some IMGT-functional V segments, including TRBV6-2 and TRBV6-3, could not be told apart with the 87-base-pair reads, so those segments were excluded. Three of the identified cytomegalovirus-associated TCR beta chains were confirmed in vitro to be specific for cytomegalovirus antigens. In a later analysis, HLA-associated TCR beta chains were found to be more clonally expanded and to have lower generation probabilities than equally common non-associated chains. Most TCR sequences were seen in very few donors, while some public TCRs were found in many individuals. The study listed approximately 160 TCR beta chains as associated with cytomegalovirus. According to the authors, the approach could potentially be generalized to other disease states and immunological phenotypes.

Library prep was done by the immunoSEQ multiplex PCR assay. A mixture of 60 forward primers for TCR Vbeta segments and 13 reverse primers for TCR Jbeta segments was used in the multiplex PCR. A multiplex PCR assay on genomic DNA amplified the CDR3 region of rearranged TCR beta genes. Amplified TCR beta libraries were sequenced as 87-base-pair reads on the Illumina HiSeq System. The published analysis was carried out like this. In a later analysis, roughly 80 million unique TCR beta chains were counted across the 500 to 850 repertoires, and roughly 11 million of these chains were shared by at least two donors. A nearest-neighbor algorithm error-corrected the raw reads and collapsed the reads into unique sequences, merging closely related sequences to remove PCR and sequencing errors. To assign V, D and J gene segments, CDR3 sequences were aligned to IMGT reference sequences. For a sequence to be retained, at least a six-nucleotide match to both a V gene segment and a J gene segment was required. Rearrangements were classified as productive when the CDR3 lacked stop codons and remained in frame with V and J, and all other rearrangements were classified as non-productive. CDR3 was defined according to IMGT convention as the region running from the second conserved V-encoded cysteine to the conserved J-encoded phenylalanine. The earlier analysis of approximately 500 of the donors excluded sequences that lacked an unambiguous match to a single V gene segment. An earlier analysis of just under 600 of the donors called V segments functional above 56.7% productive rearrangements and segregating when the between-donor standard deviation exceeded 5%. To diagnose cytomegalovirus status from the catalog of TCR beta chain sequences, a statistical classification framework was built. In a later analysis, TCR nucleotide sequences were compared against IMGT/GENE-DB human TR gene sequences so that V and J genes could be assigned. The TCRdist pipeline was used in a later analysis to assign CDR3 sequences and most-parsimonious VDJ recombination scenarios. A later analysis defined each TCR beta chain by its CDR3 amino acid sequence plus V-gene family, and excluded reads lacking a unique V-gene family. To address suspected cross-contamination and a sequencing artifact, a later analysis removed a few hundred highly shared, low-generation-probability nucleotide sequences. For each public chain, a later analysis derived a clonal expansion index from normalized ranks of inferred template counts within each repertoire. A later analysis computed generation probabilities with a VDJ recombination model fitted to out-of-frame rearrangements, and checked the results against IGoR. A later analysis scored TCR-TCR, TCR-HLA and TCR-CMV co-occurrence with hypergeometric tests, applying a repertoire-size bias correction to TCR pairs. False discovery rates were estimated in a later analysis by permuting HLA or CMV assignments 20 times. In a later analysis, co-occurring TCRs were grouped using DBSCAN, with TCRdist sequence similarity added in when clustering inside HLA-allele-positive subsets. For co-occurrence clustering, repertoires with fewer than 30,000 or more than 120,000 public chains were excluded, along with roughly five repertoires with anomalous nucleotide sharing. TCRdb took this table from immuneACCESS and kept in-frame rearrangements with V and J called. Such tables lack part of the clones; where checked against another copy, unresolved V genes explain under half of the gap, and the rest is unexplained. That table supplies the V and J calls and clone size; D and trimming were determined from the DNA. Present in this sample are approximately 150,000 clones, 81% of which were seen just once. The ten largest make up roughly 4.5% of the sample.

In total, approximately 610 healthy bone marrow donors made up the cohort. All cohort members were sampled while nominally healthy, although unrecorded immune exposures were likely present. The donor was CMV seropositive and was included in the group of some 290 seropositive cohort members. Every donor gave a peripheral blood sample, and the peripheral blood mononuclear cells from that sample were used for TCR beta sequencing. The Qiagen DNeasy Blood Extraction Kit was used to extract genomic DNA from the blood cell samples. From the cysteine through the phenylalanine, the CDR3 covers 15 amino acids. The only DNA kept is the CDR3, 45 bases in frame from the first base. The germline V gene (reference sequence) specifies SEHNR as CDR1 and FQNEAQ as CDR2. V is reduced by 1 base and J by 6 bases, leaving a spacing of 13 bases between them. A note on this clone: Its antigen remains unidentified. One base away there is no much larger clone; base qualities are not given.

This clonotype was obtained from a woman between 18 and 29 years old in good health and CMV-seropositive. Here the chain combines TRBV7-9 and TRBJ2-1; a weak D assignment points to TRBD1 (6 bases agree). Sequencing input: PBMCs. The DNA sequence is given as TGTGCCAGCAGCTTAGTTCAGGGGTTCTCCAATGAGCAGTTCTTC. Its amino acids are CASSLVQGFSNEQFF. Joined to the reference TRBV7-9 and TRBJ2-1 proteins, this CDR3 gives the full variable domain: DTGVSQNPRHKITKRGQNVTFRCDPISEHNRLYWYRQTLGQGPEFLTYFQNEAQLEKSRLLSDRFSAERPKGSFSTLEIQRTEQGDSAMYLCASSLVQGFSNEQFFGPGTRLTVL.